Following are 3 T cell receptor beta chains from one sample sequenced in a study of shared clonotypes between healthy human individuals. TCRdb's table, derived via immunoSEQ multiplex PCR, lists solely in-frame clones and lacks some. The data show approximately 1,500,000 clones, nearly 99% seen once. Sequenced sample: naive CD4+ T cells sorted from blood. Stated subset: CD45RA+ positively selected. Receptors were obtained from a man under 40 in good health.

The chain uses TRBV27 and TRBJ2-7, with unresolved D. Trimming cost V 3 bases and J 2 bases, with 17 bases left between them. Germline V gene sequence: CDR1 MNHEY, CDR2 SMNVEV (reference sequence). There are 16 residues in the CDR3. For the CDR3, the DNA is TGTGCCAGCAGTTTCCTGGCAGGCTCCGTTCCCTACGAGCAGTACTTC. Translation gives CASSFLAGSVPYEQYF.

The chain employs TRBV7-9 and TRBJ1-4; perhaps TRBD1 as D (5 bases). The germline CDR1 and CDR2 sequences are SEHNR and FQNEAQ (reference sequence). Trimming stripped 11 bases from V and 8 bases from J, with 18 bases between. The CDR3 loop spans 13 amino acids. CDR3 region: CASARGSEEKLFF. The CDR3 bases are TGTGCCTCAGCCCGGGGGTCGGAGGAAAAACTGTTTTTT.

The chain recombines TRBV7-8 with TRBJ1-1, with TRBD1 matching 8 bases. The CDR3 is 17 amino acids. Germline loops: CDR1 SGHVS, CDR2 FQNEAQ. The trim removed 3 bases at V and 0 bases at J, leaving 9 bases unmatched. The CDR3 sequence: CASSFRQGNHMNTEAFF. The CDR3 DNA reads TGTGCCAGCAGCTTTCGACAGGGGAATCACATGAACACTGAAGCTTTCTTT.